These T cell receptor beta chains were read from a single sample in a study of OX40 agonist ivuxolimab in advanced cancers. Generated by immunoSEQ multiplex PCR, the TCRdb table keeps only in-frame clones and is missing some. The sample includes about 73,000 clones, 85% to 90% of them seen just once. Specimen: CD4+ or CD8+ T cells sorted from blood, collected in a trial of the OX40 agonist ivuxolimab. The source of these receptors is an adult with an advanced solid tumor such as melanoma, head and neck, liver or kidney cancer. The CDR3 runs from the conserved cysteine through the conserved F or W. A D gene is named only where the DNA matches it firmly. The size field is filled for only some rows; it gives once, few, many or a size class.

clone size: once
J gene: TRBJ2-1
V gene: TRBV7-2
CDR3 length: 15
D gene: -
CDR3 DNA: TGTGCCAGCAGCTTAGTACTGAGCTCCTACAATGAGCAGTTCTTC
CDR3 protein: CASSLVLSSYNEQFF

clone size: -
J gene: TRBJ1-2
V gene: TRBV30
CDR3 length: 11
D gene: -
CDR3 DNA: TGTGCCTGGAGTACAGGAGATGGCTACACCTTC
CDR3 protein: CAWSTGDGYTF

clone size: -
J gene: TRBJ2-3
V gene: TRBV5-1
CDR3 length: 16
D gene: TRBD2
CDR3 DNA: TGCGCCAGCAGCCTCGGACTAGCGGGGGGCACAGATACGCAGTATTTT
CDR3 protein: CASSLGLAGGTDTQYF

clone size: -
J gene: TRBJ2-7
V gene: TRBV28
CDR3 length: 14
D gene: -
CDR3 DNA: TGTGCCAGCAAAATTCAGGGCCCCTCCTACGAGCAGTACTTC
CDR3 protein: CASKIQGPSYEQYF

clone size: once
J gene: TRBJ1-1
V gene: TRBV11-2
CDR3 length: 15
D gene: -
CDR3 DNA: TGTGCCAGCAGCTTAGTGGCAGGCATGAACACTGAAGCTTTCTTT
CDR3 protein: CASSLVAGMNTEAFF

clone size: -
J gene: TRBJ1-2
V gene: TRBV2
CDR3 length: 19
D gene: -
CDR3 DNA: TGTGCCAGCAGTGAGTCGGAGGAAGACAGAACAAAATTTATCTATGGCTACACCTTC
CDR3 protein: CASSESEEDRTKFIYGYTF

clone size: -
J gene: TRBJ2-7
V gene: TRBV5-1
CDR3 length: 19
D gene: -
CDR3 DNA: TGCGCCAGCAGCTTGGCCGGCAGGGGGCGGCTAGCGGGCTTCTACGAGCAGTACTTC
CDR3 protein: CASSLAGRGRLAGFYEQYF

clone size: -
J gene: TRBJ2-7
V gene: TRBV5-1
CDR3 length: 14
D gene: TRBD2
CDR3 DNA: TGCGCCAGCAGCCTCCAGACTAGCGGCTACGAGCAGTACTTC
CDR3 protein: CASSLQTSGYEQYF

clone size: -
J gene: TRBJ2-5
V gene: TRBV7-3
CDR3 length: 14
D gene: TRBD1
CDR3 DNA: TGTGCCAGCAGCCCGACAGGGGTCGGAGAGACCCAGTACTTC
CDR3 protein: CASSPTGVGETQYF

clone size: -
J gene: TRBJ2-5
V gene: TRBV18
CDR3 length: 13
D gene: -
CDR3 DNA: TGTGCCAGCTCCCGAACAGGAAAAGAGACCCAGTACTTC
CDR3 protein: CASSRTGKETQYF

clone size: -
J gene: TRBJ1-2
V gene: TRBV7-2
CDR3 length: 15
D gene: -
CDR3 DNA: TGTGCCAGCAGCTTAGTATCGCCAGCCCCTCATGGCTACACCTTC
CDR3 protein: CASSLVSPAPHGYTF

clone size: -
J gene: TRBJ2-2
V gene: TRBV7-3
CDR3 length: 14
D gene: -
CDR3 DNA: TGTGCCAGCAGCTCTTGGGCAAACACCGGGGAGCTGTTTTTT
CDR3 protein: CASSSWANTGELFF

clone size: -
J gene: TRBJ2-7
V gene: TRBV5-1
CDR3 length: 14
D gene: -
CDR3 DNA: TGCGCCAGCAGCTTGGCCGTCAGGGAAGACGAGCAGTACTTC
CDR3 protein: CASSLAVREDEQYF

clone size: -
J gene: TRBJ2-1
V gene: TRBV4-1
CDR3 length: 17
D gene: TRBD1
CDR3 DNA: TGCGCCAGCAGCCGAAGGGACAGTCCGAGCTCCTACAATGAGCAGTTCTTC
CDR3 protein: CASSRRDSPSSYNEQFF